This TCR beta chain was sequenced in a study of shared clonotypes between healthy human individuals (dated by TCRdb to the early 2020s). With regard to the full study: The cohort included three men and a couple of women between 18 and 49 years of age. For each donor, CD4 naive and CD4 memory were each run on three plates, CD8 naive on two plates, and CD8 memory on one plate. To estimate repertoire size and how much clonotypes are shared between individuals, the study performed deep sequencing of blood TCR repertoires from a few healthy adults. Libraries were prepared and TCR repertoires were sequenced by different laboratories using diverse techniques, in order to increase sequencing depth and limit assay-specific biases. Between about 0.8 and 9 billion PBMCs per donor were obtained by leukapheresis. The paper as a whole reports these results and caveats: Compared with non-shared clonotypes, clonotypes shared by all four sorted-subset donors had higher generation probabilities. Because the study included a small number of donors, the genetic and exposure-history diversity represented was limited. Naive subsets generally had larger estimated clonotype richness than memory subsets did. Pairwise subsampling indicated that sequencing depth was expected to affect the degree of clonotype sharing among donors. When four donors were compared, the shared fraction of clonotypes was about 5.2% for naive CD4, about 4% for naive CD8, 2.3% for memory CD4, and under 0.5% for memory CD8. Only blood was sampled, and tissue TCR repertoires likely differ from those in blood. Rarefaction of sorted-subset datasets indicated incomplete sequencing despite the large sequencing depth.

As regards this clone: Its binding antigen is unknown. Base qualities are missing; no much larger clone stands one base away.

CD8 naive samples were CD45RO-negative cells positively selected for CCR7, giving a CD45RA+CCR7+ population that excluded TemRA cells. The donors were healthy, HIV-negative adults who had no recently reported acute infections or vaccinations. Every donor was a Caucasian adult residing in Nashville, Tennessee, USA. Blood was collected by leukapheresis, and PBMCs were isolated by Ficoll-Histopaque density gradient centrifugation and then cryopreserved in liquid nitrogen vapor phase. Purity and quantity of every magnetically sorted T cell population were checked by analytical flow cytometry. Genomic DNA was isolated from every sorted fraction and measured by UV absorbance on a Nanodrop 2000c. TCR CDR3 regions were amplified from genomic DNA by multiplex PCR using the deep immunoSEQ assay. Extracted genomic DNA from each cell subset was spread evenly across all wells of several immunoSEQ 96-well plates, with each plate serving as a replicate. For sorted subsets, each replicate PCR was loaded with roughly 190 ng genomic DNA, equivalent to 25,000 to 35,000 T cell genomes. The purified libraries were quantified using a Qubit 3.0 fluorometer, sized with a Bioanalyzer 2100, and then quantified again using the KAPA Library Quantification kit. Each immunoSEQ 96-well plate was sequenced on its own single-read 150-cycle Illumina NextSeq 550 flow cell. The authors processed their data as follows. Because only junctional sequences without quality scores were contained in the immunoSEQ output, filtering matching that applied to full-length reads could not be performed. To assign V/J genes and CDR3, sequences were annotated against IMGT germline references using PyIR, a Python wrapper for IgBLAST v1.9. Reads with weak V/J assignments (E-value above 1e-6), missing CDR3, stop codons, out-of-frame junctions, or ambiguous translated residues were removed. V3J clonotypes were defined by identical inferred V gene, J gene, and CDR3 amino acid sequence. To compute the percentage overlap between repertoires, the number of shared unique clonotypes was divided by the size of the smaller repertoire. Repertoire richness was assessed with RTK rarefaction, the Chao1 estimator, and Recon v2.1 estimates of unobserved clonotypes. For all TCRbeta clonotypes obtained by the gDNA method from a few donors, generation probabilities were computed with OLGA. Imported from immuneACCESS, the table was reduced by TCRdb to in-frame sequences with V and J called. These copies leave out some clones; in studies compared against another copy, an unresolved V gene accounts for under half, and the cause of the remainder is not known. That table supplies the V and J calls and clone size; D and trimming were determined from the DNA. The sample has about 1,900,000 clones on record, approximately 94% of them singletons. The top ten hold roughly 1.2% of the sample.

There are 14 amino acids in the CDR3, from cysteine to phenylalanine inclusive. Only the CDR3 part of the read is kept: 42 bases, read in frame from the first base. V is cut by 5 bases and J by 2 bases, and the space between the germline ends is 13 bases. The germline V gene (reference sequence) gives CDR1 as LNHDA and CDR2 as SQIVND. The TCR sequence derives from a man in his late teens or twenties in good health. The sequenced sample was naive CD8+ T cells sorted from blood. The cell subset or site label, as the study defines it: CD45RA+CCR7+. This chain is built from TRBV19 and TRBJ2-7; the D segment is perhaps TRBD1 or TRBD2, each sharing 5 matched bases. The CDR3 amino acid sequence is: CASSSGTRTYEQYF. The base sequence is TGTGCCAGTAGTTCAGGGACCCGGACCTACGAGCAGTACTTC.